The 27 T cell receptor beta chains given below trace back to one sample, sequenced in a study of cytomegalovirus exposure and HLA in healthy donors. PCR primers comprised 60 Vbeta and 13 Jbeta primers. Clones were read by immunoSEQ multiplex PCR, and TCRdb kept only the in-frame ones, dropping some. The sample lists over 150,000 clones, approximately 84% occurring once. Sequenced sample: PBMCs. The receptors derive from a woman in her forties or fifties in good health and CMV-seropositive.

In DNA, the CDR3 is TGCGCCAGCAGCTCCCTAGCGGGAGGGAACACAGATACGCAGTATTTT. It codes for CASSSLAGGNTDTQYF. The chain carries TRBV5-1 and TRBJ2-3, with 12 bases lining up with TRBD2. The length of the CDR3 is 16 residues. V lost 3 bases to trimming and J lost 2 bases; unmatched junction nucleotides: 4. Germline CDR1 and CDR2: SGHRS and YFSETQ.

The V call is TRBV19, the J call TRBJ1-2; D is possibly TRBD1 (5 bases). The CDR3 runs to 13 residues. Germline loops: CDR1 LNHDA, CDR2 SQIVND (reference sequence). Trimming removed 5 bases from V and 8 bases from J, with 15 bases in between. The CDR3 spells CASSGDSWKGYTF. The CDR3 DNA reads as TGTGCCAGTAGTGGAGACAGCTGGAAGGGCTACACCTTC.

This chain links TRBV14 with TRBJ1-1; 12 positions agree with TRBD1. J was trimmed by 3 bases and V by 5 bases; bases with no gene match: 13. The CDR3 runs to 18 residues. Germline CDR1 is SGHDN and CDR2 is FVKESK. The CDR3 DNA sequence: TGTGCCAGCAGCGCGCCCGGGACAGGGGGCGGGAGGTACACTGAAGCTTTCTTT. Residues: CASSAPGTGGGRYTEAFF. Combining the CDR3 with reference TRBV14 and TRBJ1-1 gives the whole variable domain EAGVTQFPSHSVIEKGQTVTLRCDPISGHDNLYWYRRVMGKEIKFLLHFVKESKQDESGMPNNRFLAERTGGTYSTLKVQPAELEDSGVYFCASSAPGTGGGRYTEAFFGQGTRLTVV.

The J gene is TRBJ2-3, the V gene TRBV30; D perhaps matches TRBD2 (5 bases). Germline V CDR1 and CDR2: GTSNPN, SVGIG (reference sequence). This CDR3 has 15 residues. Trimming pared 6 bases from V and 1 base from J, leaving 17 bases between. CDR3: CACPPGELGTDTQYF. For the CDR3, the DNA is TGTGCCTGCCCCCCTGGGGAGTTGGGCACAGATACGCAGTATTTT.

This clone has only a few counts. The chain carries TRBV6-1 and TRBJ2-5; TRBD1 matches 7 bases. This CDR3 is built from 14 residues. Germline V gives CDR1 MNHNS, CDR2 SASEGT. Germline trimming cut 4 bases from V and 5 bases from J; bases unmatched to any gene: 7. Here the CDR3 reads CASSATGFGETQYF. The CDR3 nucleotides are TGTGCCAGCAGTGCGACAGGGTTTGGCGAGACCCAGTACTTC.

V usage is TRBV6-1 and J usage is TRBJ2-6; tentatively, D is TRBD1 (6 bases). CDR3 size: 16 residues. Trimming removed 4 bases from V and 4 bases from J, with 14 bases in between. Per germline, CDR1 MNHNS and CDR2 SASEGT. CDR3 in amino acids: CASSGSWGPGANVLTF. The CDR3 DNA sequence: TGTGCCAGCAGTGGGAGTTGGGGGCCCGGGGCCAACGTCCTGACTTTC.

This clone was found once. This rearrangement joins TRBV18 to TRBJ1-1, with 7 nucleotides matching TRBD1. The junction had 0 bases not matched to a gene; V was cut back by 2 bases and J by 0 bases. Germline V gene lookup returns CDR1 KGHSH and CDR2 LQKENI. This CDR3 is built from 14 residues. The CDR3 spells CASSPDRVNTEAFF. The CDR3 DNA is TGTGCCAGCTCACCAGACAGGGTGAACACTGAAGCTTTCTTT.

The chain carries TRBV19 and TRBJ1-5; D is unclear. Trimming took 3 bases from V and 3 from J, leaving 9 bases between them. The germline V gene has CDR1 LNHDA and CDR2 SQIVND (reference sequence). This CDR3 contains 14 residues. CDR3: CASSIWAYNQPQHF. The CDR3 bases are TGTGCCAGTAGTATTTGGGCCTACAATCAGCCCCAGCATTTT. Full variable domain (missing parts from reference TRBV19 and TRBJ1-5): DGGITQSPKYLFRKEGQNVTLSCEQNLNHDAMYWYRQDPGQGLRLIYYSQIVNDFQKGDIAEGYSVSREKKESFPLTVTSAQKNPTAFYLCASSIWAYNQPQHFGDGTRLSIL.

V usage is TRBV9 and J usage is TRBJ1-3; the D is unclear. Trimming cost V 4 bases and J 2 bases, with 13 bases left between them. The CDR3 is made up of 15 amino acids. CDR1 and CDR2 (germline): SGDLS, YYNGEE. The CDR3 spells CASSPQAGTGNTIYF. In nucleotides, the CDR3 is TGTGCCAGCAGCCCCCAGGCGGGGACTGGAAACACCATATATTTT.

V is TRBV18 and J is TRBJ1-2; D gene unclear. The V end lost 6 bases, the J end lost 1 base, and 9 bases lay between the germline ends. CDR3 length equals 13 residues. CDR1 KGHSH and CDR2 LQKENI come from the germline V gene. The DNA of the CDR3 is TGTGCCAGCTCCCCTGAACTTAACTATGGCTACACCTTC. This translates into CASSPELNYGYTF.

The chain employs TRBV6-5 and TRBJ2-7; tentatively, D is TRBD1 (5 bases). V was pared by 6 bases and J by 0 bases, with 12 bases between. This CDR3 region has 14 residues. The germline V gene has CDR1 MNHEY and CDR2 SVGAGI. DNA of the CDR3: TGTGCCAGCAGCCCTGGGCAGGGCTCCTACGAGCAGTACTTC. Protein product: CASSPGQGSYEQYF.

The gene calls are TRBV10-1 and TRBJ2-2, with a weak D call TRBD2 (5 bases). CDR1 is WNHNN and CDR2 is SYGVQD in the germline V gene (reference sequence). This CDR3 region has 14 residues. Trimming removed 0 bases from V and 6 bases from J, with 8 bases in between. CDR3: CASSESGGPGELFF. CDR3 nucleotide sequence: TGCGCCAGCAGTGAGTCCGGAGGACCCGGGGAGCTGTTTTTT.

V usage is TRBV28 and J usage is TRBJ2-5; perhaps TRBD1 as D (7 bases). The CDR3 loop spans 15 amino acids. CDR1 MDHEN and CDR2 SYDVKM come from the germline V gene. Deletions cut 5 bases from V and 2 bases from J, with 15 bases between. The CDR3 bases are TGTGCCAGCAGTAGAGGGGGCGCGGGACAAGAGACCCAGTACTTC. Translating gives CASSRGGAGQETQYF.

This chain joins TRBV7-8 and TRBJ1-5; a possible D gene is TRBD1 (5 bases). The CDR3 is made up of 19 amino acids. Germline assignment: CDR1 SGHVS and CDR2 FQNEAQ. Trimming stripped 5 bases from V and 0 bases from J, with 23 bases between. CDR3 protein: CASSRSLLGAGGSNQPQHF. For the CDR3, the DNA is TGTGCCAGCAGCCGTAGCCTTCTTGGTGCGGGGGGTAGCAATCAGCCCCAGCATTTT.

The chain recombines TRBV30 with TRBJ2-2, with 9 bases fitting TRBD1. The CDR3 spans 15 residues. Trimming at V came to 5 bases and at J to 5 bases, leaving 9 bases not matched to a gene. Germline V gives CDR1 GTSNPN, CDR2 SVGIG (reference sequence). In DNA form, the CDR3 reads TGTGCCTGGGACGGACCGGGACAGGGTACCGGGGAGCTGTTTTTT. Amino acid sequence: CAWDGPGQGTGELFF.

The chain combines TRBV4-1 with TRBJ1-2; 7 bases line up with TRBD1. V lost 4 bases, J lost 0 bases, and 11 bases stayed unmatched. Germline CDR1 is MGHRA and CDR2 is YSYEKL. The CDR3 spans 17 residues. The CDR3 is CASSPLLRQGANYGYTF. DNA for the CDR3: TGCGCCAGCAGCCCTCTTTTACGCCAGGGGGCTAACTATGGCTACACCTTC.

This CDR3 reads CASSPGQNYGYTF. DNA of the CDR3: TGTGCCAGCTCCCCGGGACAGAACTATGGCTACACCTTC. The chain is built from TRBV11-3 and TRBJ1-2; 7 nucleotides line up with TRBD1. CDR1 and CDR2 from the germline V gene are SGHNT and YENEEA. The CDR3 extends over 13 amino acids. J gave up 2 bases and V 8 bases, and 5 bases lay outside the gene matches.

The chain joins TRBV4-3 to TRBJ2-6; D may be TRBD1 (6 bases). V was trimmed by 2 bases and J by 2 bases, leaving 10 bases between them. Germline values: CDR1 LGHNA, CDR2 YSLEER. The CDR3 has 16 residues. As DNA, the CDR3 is TGCGCCAGCAGCCAAACAGGGCCAACTGGGGCCAACGTCCTGACTTTC. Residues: CASSQTGPTGANVLTF.

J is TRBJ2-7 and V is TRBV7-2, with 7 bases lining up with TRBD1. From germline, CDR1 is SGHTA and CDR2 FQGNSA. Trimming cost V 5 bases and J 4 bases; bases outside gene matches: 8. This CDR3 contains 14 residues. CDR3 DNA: TGTGCCAGCAGCACCCGACAGGGACCGTACGAGCAGTACTTC. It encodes CASSTRQGPYEQYF.

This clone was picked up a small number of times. The CDR3 DNA follows: TGTGCCAGCAGCTTGGGTCAGGGGCCGGACTACGAGCAGTACTTC. Amino acid sequence: CASSLGQGPDYEQYF. The chain has TRBV7-9 and TRBJ2-7, with D perhaps matching TRBD1 (6 bases). CDR3 size: 15 residues. Trimming took 3 bases from V and 3 from J, leaving 15 bases between them. Germline V gives CDR1 SEHNR, CDR2 FQNEAQ (reference sequence).

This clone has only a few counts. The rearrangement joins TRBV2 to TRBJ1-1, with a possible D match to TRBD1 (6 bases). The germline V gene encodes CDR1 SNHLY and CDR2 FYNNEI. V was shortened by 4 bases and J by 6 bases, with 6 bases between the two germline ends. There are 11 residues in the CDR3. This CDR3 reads CASSGTAEAFF. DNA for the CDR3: TGTGCCAGCAGTGGGACAGCTGAAGCTTTCTTT.

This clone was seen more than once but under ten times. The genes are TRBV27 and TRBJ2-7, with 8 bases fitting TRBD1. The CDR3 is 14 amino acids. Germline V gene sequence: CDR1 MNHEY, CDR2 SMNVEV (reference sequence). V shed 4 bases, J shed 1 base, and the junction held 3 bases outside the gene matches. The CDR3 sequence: CASSSRTGSYEQYF. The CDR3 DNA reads TGTGCCAGCAGTTCCCGGACAGGGTCCTACGAGCAGTACTTC.

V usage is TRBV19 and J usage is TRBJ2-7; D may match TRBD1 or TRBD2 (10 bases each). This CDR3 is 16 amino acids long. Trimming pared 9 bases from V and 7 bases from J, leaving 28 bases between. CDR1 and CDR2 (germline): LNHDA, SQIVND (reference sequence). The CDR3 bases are TGTGCCAGCCGGGGACAGGGGCTAGCGGGAGTGGGTGAGCAGTACTTC. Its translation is CASRGQGLAGVGEQYF.

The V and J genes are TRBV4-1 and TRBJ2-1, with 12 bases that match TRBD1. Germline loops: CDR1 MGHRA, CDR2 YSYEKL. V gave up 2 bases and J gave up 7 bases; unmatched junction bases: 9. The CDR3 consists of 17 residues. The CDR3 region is CASSQSGTGGAGNEQFF. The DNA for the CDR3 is TGCGCCAGCAGCCAAAGCGGGACAGGGGGCGCAGGTAATGAGCAGTTCTTC.

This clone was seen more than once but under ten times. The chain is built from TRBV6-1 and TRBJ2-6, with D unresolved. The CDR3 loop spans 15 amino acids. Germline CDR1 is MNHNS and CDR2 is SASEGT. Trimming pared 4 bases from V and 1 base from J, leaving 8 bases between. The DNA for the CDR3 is TGTGCCAGCAGTGGGTCCGGTTCTGGGGCCAACGTCCTGACTTTC. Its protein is CASSGSGSGANVLTF.

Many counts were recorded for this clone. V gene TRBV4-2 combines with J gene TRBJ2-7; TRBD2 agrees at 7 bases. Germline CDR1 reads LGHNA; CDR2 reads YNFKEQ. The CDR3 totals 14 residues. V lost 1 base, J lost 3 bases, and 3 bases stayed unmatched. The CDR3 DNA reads TGTGCCAGCAGCCAAGCAGCGGGACGCTACGAGCAGTACTTC. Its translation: CASSQAAGRYEQYF.

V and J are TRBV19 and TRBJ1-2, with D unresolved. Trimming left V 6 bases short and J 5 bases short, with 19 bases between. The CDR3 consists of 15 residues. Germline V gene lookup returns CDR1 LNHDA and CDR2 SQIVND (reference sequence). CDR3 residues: CASRGLREVNYGYTF. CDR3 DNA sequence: TGTGCCAGTAGAGGACTCCGGGAGGTGAATTATGGCTACACCTTC. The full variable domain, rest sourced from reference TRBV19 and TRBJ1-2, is DGGITQSPKYLFRKEGQNVTLSCEQNLNHDAMYWYRQDPGQGLRLIYYSQIVNDFQKGDIAEGYSVSREKKESFPLTVTSAQKNPTAFYLCASRGLREVNYGYTFGSGTRLTVV.